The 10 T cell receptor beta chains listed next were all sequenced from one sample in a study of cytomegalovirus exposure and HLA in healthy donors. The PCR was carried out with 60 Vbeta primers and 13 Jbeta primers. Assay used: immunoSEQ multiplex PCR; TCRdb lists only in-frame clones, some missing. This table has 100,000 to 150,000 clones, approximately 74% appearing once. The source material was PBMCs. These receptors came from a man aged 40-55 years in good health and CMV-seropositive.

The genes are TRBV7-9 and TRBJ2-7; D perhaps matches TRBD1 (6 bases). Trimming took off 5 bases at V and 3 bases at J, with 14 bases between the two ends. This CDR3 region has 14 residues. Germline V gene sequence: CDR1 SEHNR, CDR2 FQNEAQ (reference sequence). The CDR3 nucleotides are TGTGCCAGCAGCCCGACAGGATTTGGCTACGAGCAGTACTTC. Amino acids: CASSPTGFGYEQYF.

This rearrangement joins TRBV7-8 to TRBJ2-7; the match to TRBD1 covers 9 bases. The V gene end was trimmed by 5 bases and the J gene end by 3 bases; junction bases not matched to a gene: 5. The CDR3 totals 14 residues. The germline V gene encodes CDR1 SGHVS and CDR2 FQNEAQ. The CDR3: CASSPGQGLYEQYF. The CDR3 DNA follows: TGTGCCAGCAGCCCGGGACAGGGACTCTACGAGCAGTACTTC.

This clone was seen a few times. CDR3 coding DNA: TGTGCCAGCAGTTCGGAAGGGACAGGTGAGGGAGAGACCCAGTACTTC. Its protein product is CASSSEGTGEGETQYF. This chain connects TRBV5-6 to TRBJ2-5; 8 bases line up with TRBD1. Germline V gene data show CDR1 as SGHDT and CDR2 as YYEEEE. Germline trimming cut 5 bases from V and 4 bases from J; bases unmatched to any gene: 13. The CDR3 has 16 amino acids. Using reference TRBV5-6 and TRBJ2-5 for the parts outside the CDR3, the full variable domain is DAGVTQSPTHLIKTRGQQVTLRCSPKSGHDTVSWYQQALGQGPQFIFQYYEEEERQRGNFPDRFSGHQFPNYSSELNVNALLLGDSALYLCASSSEGTGEGETQYFGPGTRLLVL.

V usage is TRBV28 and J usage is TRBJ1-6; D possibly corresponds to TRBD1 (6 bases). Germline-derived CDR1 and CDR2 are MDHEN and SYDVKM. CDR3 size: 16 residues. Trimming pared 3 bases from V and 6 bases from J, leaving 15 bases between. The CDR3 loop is CASSLVKGGGNSPLHF. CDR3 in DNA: TGTGCCAGCAGTTTGGTCAAAGGGGGTGGTAATTCACCCCTCCACTTT. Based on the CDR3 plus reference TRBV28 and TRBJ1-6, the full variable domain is DVKVTQSSRYLVKRTGEKVFLECVQDMDHENMFWYRQDPGLGLRLIYFSYDVKMKEKGDIPEGYSVSREKKERFSLILESASTNQTSMYLCASSLVKGGGNSPLHFGNGTRLTVT.

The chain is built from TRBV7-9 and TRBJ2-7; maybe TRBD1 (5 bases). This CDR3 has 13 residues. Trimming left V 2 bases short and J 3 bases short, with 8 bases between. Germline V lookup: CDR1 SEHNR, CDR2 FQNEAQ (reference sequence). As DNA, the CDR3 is TGTGCCAGCAGCTTACAGGGCCACTACGAGCAGTACTTC. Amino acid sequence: CASSLQGHYEQYF. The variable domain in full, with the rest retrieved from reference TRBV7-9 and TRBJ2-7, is DTGVSQNPRHKITKRGQNVTFRCDPISEHNRLYWYRQTLGQGPEFLTYFQNEAQLEKSRLLSDRFSAERPKGSFSTLEIQRTEQGDSAMYLCASSLQGHYEQYFGPGTRLTVT.

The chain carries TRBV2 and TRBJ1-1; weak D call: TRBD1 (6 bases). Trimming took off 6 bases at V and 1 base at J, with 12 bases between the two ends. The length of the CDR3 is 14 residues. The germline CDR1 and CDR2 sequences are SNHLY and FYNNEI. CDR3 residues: CASSNNRENTEAFF. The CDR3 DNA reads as TGTGCCAGCAGCAACAACAGGGAGAACACTGAAGCTTTCTTT.

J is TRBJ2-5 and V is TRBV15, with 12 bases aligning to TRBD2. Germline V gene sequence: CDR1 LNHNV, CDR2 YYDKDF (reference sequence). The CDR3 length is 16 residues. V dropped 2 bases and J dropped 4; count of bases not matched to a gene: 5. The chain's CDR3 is CATSRPLAGGPETQYF. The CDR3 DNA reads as TGTGCCACCAGCAGACCCCTAGCGGGGGGGCCAGAGACCCAGTACTTC.

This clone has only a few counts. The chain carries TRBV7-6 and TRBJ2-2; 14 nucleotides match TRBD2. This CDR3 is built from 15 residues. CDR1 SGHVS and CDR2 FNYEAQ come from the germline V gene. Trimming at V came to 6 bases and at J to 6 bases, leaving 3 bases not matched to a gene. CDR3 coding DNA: TGTGCCAGCAGGAAGACTAGCGGGAGGGCCGGGGAGCTGTTTTTT. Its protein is CASRKTSGRAGELFF.

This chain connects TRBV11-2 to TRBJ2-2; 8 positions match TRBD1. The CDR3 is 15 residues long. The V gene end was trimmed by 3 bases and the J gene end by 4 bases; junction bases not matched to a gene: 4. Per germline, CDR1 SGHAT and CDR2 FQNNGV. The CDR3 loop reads CASSFRGQSTGELFF. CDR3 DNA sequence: TGTGCCAGCAGCTTCAGGGGGCAGAGCACCGGGGAGCTGTTTTTT.

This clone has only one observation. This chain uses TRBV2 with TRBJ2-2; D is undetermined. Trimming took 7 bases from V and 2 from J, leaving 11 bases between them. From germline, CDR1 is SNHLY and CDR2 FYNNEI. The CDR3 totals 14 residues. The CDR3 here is CASKPDSNTGELFF. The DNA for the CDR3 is TGTGCCAGCAAGCCTGACTCTAACACCGGGGAGCTGTTTTTT.